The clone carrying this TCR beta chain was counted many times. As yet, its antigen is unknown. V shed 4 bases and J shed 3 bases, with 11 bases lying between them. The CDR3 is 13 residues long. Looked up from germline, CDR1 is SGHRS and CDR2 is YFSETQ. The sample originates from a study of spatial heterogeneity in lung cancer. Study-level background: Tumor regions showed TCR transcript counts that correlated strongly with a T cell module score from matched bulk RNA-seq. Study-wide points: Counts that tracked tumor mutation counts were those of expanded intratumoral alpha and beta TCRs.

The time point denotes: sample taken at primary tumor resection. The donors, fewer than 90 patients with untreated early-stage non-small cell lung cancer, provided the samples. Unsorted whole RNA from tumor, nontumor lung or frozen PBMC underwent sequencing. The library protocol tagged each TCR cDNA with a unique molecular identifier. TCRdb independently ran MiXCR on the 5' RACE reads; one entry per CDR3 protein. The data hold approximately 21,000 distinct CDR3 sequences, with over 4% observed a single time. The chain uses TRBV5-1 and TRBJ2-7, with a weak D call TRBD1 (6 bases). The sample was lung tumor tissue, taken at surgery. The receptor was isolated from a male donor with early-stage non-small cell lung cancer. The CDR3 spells CASSLTGIYEQYF. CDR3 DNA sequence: TGCGCCAGCAGCCTCACAGGGATCTACGAGCAGTACTTC.